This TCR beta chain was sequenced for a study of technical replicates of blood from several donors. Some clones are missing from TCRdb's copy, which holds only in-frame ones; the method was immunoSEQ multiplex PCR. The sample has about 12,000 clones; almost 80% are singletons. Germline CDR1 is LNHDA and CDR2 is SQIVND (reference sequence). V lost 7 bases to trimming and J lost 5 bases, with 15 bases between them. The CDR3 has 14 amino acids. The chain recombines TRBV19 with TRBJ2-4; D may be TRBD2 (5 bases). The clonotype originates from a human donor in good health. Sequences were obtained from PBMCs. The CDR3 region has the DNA TGTGCCAGTACCTCCGGGGAGCGGCAAAACATTCAGTACTTC. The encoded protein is CASTSGERQNIQYF.